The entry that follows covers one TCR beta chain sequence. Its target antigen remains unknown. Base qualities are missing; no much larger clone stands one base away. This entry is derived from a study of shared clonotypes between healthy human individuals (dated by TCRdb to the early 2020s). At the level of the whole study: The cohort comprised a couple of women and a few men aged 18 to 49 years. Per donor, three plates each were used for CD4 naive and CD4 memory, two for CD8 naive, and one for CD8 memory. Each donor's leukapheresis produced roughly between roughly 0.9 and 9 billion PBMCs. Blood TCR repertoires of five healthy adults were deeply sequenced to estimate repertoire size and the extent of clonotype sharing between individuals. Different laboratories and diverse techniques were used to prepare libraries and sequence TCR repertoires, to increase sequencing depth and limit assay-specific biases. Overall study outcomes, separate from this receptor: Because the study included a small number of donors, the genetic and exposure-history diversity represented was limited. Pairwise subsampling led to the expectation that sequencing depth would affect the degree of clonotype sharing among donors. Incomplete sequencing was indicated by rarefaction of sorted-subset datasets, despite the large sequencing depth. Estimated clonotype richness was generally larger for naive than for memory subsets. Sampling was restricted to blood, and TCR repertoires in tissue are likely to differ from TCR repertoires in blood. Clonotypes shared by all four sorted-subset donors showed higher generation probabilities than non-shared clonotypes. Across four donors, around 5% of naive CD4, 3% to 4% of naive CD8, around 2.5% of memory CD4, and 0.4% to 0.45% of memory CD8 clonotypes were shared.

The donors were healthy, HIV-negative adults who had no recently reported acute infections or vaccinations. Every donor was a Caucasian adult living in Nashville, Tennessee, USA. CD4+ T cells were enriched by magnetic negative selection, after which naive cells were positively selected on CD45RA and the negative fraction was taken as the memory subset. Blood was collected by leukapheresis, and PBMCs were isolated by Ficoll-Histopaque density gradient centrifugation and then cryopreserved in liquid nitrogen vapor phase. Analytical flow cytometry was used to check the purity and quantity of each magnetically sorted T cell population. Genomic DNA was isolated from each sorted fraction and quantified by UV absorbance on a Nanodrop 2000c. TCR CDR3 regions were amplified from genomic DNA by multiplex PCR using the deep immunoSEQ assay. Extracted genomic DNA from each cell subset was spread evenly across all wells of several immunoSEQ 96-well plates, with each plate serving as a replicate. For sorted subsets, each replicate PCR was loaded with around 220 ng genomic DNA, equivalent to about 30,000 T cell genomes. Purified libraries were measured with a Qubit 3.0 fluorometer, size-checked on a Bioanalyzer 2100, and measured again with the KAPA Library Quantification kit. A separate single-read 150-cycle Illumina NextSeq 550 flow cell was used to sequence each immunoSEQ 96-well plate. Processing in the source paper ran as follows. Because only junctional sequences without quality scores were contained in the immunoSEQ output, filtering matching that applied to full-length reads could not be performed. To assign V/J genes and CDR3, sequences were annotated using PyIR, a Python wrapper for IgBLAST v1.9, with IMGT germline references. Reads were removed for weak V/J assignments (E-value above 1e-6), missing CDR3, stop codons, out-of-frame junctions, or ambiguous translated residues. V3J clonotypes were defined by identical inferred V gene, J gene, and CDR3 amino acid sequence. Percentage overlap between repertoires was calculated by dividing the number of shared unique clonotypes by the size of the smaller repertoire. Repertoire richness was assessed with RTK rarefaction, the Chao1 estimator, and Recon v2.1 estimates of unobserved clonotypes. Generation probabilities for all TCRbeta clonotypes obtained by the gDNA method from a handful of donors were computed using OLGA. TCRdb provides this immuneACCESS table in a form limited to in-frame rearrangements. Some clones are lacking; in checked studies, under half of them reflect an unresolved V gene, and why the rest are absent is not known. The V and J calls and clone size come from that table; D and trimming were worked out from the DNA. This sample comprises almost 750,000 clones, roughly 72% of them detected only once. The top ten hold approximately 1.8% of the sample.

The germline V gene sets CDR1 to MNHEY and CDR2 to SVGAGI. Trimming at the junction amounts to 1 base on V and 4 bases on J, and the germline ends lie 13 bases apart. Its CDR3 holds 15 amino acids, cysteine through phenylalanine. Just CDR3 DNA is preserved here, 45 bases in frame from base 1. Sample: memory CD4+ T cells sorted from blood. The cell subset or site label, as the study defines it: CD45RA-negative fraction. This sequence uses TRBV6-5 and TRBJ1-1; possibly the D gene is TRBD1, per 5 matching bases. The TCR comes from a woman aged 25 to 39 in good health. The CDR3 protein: CASSYWGTGATEAFF. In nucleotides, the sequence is TGTGCCAGCAGTTACTGGGGTACAGGAGCCACTGAAGCTTTCTTT.